Following are 26 T cell receptor beta chains from one sample sequenced in a study of T cell changes during pregnancy in multiple sclerosis. Using immunoSEQ multiplex PCR, the repertoire was profiled, and TCRdb retains in-frame clones only, with some absent. The table shows 65,000 to 80,000 clones, with approximately 92% occurring only once. Sequenced material: peripheral blood, taken in the first trimester of pregnancy. These receptors came from a female donor with multiple sclerosis, enrolled in a pregnancy study.

In this sample, this clone turned up once. This chain joins TRBV30 and TRBJ2-2; D call uncertain. The CDR3 length is 14 residues. Trimming removed 1 base from V and 0 bases from J, with 6 bases in between. The germline gives CDR1 GTSNPN, CDR2 SVGIG (reference sequence). The CDR3 is CAWSASANTGELFF. The DNA of the CDR3 is TGTGCCTGGAGTGCTTCGGCGAACACCGGGGAGCTGTTTTTT.

The chain uses TRBV15 and TRBJ2-7, with D maybe TRBD2 (5 bases). V was cut by 0 bases and J by 7 bases, with 19 bases left in between. The CDR3 covers 16 residues. CDR1 and CDR2 from the germline V gene are LNHNV and YYDKDF (reference sequence). CDR3 amino acids: CATSRDPLESGWEQYF. The DNA for the CDR3 is TGTGCCACCAGCAGAGATCCGTTAGAAAGCGGTTGGGAGCAGTACTTC. The whole variable domain, remainder taken from reference TRBV15 and TRBJ2-7, is DAMVIQNPRYQVTQFGKPVTLSCSQTLNHNVMYWYQQKSSQAPKLLFHYYDKDFNNEADTPDNFQSRRPNTSFCFLDIRSPGLGDTAMYLCATSRDPLESGWEQYFGPGTRLTVT.

Turning to this clone: One end of the junction varies from germline; a read error may be responsible. The V gene is TRBV4-1, the J gene TRBJ2-4, with a tentative D call TRBD2 (6 bases). This CDR3 region has 13 residues. Germline V gene sequence: CDR1 MGHRA, CDR2 YSYEKL. Written as DNA, the CDR3 is TGCGCCAGCAGCCAAGCCAATAAGGAGGGGCTCGACTTC. Translation gives CASSQANKEGLDF.

Here the CDR3 reads CASTNPRGNHEQYF. In DNA, the CDR3 is TGTGCCAGCACCAATCCCCGGGGGAACCACGAGCAGTACTTC. V and J are TRBV7-2 and TRBJ2-7; perhaps TRBD2 as D (6 bases). CDR1 and CDR2 (germline): SGHTA, FQGNSA. The CDR3 spans 14 residues. V lost 7 bases and J lost 5, with 18 bases in between.

The chain recombines TRBV18 with TRBJ1-1; 9 bases fit TRBD1. Germline V gives CDR1 KGHSH, CDR2 LQKENI. The CDR3 is 14 amino acids. The trim removed 5 bases at V and 5 bases at J, leaving 6 bases unmatched. The CDR3 nucleotides are TGTGCCAGCTCAACAACAGGGGGCCAGACTGAAGCTTTCTTT. Translating it yields CASSTTGGQTEAFF.

V is TRBV11-2 and J is TRBJ2-2; 7 bases agree with TRBD1. The CDR3 contains 15 residues. Looked up from germline, CDR1 is SGHAT and CDR2 is FQNNGV. Germline trimming cut 3 bases from V and 4 bases from J; bases unmatched to any gene: 5. The CDR3 sequence is CASSLRGGVTGELFF. In nucleotides, the CDR3 is TGTGCCAGCAGCTTGAGAGGGGGCGTCACCGGGGAGCTGTTTTTT.

The V and J genes are TRBV6-1 and TRBJ2-5; TRBD1 aligns across 8 bases. This CDR3 is 15 amino acids long. V trimming: 3 bases; J trimming: 1 base; junction bases outside the gene matches: 4. Germline CDR1 and CDR2: MNHNS and SASEGT. The CDR3 spells CASSERQGIQETQYF. The DNA of the CDR3 is TGTGCCAGCAGTGAGAGACAGGGGATCCAAGAGACCCAGTACTTC.

The chain couples TRBV5-1 to TRBJ2-7, with 10 positions matching TRBD2. The ends lost 2 bases at V and 2 bases at J; junction bases unmatched: 7. This CDR3 contains 16 residues. The germline gives CDR1 SGHRS, CDR2 YFSETQ. The CDR3 nucleotides are TGCGCCAGCAGCTTTGGACTAGCGGAGGGAGCCTACGAGCAGTACTTC. Its protein is CASSFGLAEGAYEQYF.

The chain links TRBV7-9 to TRBJ1-1; 10 bases match TRBD1. Per germline, CDR1 SEHNR and CDR2 FQNEAQ (reference sequence). CDR3 length: 16 residues. V lost 1 base and J lost 6; bases outside the gene matches: 8. The CDR3 region has the DNA TGTGCCAGCAGCTTAGATCTCCTGGACAGGGGGTCTGAAGCTTTCTTT. Protein: CASSLDLLDRGSEAFF.

V gene TRBV28 combines with J gene TRBJ1-4; no definite D call. Trimming shortened V by 7 bases and J by 6 bases, and 9 bases separated the two germline ends. The CDR3 extends over 12 amino acids. Germline V gene data show CDR1 as MDHEN and CDR2 as SYDVKM. The CDR3, as DNA: TGTGCCAGCAAGGAGGTTGATGAAAAACTGTTTTTT. This sequence encodes CASKEVDEKLFF.

This chain joins TRBV19 and TRBJ2-2; TRBD1 matches at 12 bases. The CDR3 extends over 18 amino acids. V gave up 3 bases and J gave up 7 bases; unmatched junction bases: 12. Germline V lookup: CDR1 LNHDA, CDR2 SQIVND (reference sequence). The CDR3 DNA sequence: TGTGCCAGTAGTATCCGGCCTAGGGGACAGGGGGCGGTCGGGGAGCTGTTTTTT. Translated: CASSIRPRGQGAVGELFF. Full variable domain (rest looked up from reference TRBV19 and TRBJ2-2): DGGITQSPKYLFRKEGQNVTLSCEQNLNHDAMYWYRQDPGQGLRLIYYSQIVNDFQKGDIAEGYSVSREKKESFPLTVTSAQKNPTAFYLCASSIRPRGQGAVGELFFGEGSRLTVL.

CDR3 loop: CASSSGTGNDQPQHF. DNA of the CDR3: TGTGCCAGCAGCTCCGGGACAGGGAACGATCAGCCCCAGCATTTT. The chain recombines TRBV7-9 with TRBJ1-5; TRBD1 aligns across 9 bases. Germline CDR1 and CDR2: SEHNR and FQNEAQ (reference sequence). This CDR3 has 15 residues. V shed 4 bases and J 5 bases; nucleotides not matched to a gene: 6.

J is TRBJ2-4 and V is TRBV5-1; D possibly corresponds to TRBD2 (5 bases). The V end was cut by 2 bases, the J end by 8 bases, with 20 bases between. CDR1 and CDR2 from the germline V gene are SGHRS and YFSETQ. The CDR3 spans 16 residues. The CDR3 loop reads CASSFTWRRGVDIQYF. CDR3 coding DNA: TGCGCCAGCAGCTTCACTTGGAGGAGAGGCGTTGACATTCAGTACTTC.

The CDR3 reads CASSLRGGLAGNEQFF. In DNA form, the CDR3 reads TGTGCCAGCAGCTTAAGGGGGGGACTAGCGGGCAATGAGCAGTTCTTC. This rearrangement joins TRBV7-3 to TRBJ2-1; 12 nucleotides match TRBD2. V lost 1 base to trimming and J lost 6 bases; unmatched junction nucleotides: 4. Germline values: CDR1 SGHTA, CDR2 FQGTGA. There are 16 residues in the CDR3.

The chain employs TRBV27 and TRBJ1-4, with 7 positions matching TRBD1. The length of the CDR3 is 13 residues. The V gene end was trimmed by 5 bases and the J gene end by 7 bases; junction bases not matched to a gene: 4. Germline CDR1 is MNHEY and CDR2 is SMNVEV (reference sequence). In DNA, the CDR3 is TGTGCCAGCAGTAGACAGGGTGGTGAAAAACTGTTTTTT. Translated: CASSRQGGEKLFF.

The rearrangement uses TRBV13 and TRBJ1-2, with TRBD1 identical over 7 bases. V lost 3 bases and J lost 0; bases outside the gene matches: 4. This CDR3 region has 15 residues. The germline V gene encodes CDR1 PRHDT and CDR2 FYEKMQ (reference sequence). CDR3 nucleotides: TGTGCCAGCAGCTTTAGGACAGGTACTAACTATGGCTACACCTTC. Protein sequence: CASSFRTGTNYGYTF.

This sequence joins TRBV29-1 and TRBJ1-2; D remains unclear. CDR3 length equals 15 residues. Germline CDR1 SQVTM, CDR2 ANQGSEA. The V end was cut by 5 bases, the J end by 2 bases, with 18 bases between. CDR3 amino acids: CSVRIPFPGNYGYTF. The CDR3 DNA follows: TGCAGCGTTAGGATACCCTTCCCGGGGAACTATGGCTACACCTTC.

The V and J genes are TRBV5-4 and TRBJ2-3; the match to TRBD2 covers 12 bases. The V segment lost 3 bases and the J segment 2 bases; nucleotides outside the gene matches: 7. The V gene's germline CDR1 is SGHNT and CDR2 YYREEE (reference sequence). This CDR3 is built from 17 residues. CDR3 sequence: CASSSRLAGVSTDTQYF. CDR3 nucleotide sequence: TGTGCCAGCAGCTCGAGACTAGCGGGAGTTTCCACAGATACGCAGTATTTT.

The chain recombines TRBV28 with TRBJ2-5; 8 nucleotides match TRBD2. The length of the CDR3 is 14 residues. Germline CDR1 and CDR2: MDHEN and SYDVKM. Trimming at V came to 2 bases and at J to 5 bases, leaving 4 bases not matched to a gene. CDR3 nucleotides: TGTGCCAGCAGTTTACGGGGGGGCTGGGAGACCCAGTACTTC. It codes for CASSLRGGWETQYF.

The chain's CDR3 is CASSEKAATHRYNEQFF. Written as DNA, the CDR3 is TGTGCCAGCAGTGAAAAAGCGGCCACCCACCGATACAATGAGCAGTTCTTC. The rearrangement links TRBV6-1 to TRBJ2-1; D may be TRBD2 (5 bases). The CDR3 is 17 amino acids. V dropped 2 bases and J dropped 4 bases, with 18 bases sitting between them. In germline, CDR1 is MNHNS, CDR2 SASEGT.

The rearrangement joins TRBV19 to TRBJ1-3; D ambiguous. CDR3 length: 12 residues. Between the trimmed V and J ends, which lost 8 bases and 0 bases, there was a span of 5 bases. CDR1 is LNHDA and CDR2 is SQIVND in the germline V gene (reference sequence). The CDR3 loop reads CASSLSGNTIYF. CDR3 DNA: TGTGCCAGTTCTCTCTCTGGAAACACCATATATTTT.

The chain is built from TRBV14 and TRBJ2-7; possible D gene TRBD2, 5 bases. The CDR3 extends over 14 amino acids. V was trimmed by 2 bases and J by 0 bases, leaving 8 bases between them. The germline V gene encodes CDR1 SGHDN and CDR2 FVKESK. DNA for the CDR3: TGTGCCAGCAGCCAAACTAGGTCCTCCTACGAGCAGTACTTC. As protein: CASSQTRSSYEQYF.

CDR3 region: CASSQGSTYNEQFF. The CDR3 DNA follows: TGCGCCAGCAGTCAGGGGTCCACCTACAATGAGCAGTTCTTC. The V call is TRBV4-1, the J call TRBJ2-1, with D maybe TRBD1 (6 bases). This CDR3 comprises 14 residues. Trimming stripped 6 bases from V and 2 bases from J, with 11 bases between. Germline V gene lookup returns CDR1 MGHRA and CDR2 YSYEKL.

The V gene is TRBV5-1, the J gene TRBJ2-1; TRBD1 matches 9 bases. Germline V CDR1 and CDR2: SGHRS, YFSETQ. This CDR3 has 15 residues. V shed 1 base, J shed 4 bases, and the junction held 3 bases outside the gene matches. In nucleotides, the CDR3 is TGCGCCAGCAGCTTGACAGGGACAGGGTACAATGAGCAGTTCTTC. Translated, it gives CASSLTGTGYNEQFF.

The chain recombines TRBV18 with TRBJ2-2; maybe TRBD1 (6 bases). There are 15 residues in the CDR3. Germline CDR1 is KGHSH and CDR2 is LQKENI. The V end lost 6 bases, the J end lost 2 bases, and 13 bases lay between the germline ends. The CDR3 DNA sequence: TGTGCCAGCTCGCCCGGGACACCTAACACCGGGGAGCTGTTTTTT. This codes for CASSPGTPNTGELFF.

J is TRBJ2-1 and V is TRBV9; TRBD2 aligns across 8 bases. After removal of 0 bases from V and 9 bases from J, the junction contained 17 bases not matched to a gene. The CDR3 runs to 18 residues. Germline CDR1 reads SGDLS; CDR2 reads YYNGEE. CDR3 sequence: CASSVGLSRAGVRPEQFF. CDR3 DNA: TGTGCCAGCAGCGTAGGGCTCAGTCGAGCGGGAGTGCGCCCTGAGCAGTTCTTC.